This section outlines one T cell receptor beta chain sequence together with its context. What it binds is not known. Germline V gene lookup returns CDR1 LGHDT and CDR2 YNNKEL (reference sequence). The CDR3 spans 14 residues. The data were obtained in a study of T cells expressing NK-cell markers. On the study more broadly: The TCR beta repertoires were obtained from sorted CD3+CD56+NKG2C+, CD3+CD56+NKG2C- and CD3+CD56-NKG2C+ T cells. The authors sequenced eight donors, of whom seven were HCMV-seropositive and one was seronegative. Whole-study results and caveats: Dominant NKG2C+ clonotype frequencies of about 1.0-7.5% of CD8+ T cells were measured in over 5 donors.

Template switching by 5'RACE with UMIs generated the TCR beta cDNA. TCRdb processed the 5' RACE reads again and assigns one entry to each CDR3 protein, with no DNA. The specimen's table records more than 250,000 distinct CDR3 sequences. The chain has TRBV3-1 and TRBJ2-7; TCRdb lists TRBD2, though no DNA is available to test this call. The sequenced sample was blood T cells: a sorted CD56 or NKG2C T cell subset, CD4+ or CD8+ T cells, or bulk PBMC T cells (not recorded which). The source of this sequence is a man aged 18 to 29 in good health. CDR3 sequence: CASSQSGSKYEQYF.